The clone carrying this T cell receptor (beta chain) was seen just once. The sample comes from a study of blood T cell repertoires in COVID-19. Generated by immunoSEQ multiplex PCR, the TCRdb table keeps only in-frame clones and is missing some. Of about 81,000 clones in the sample, approximately 88% are singletons; the top ten hold approximately 7.4%. Germline V gene data show CDR1 as SGHRS and CDR2 as YFSETQ. The CDR3 length is 17 residues. The trim removed 1 base at V and 4 bases at J, leaving 3 bases unmatched. The source material was peripheral blood. The V gene is TRBV5-1, the J gene TRBJ2-2; 14 bases line up with TRBD2. This clonotype was sampled from a man aged 65 to 85 with acute or convalescent COVID-19. Here the CDR3 reads CASSLTGTSGSTGELFF. CDR3 DNA sequence: TGCGCCAGCAGCTTGACCGGGACTAGCGGGAGCACCGGGGAGCTGTTTTTT.